This TCR beta chain originates from a study of blood T cell repertoires in COVID-19. At the level of the study: Specimens from acute and convalescent COVID-19 originated in the United States, Italy and Spain.

This study enrolled people aged 18 to 89 from about 26 US geographic areas. In assigning cohorts, the study relied on participant-reported clinical history. The data were produced by immunoSEQ multiplex PCR, yet TCRdb's version contains in-frame clones alone and is incomplete. In the table there are hundreds of thousands of clones, about 86% of which are singletons. V gave up 4 bases and J gave up 4 bases; unmatched junction bases: 12. CDR1 LNHDA and CDR2 SQIVND come from the germline V gene (reference sequence). The CDR3 contains 17 residues. The receptor comes from a woman between 50 and 59 years old with acute COVID-19. The chain recombines TRBV19 with TRBJ1-1; 10 bases map to TRBD1. The sample taken for sequencing was PBMCs or T cells enriched from blood (not recorded which). Here the CDR3 DNA reads TGTGCCAGTAGTAAAGGAGGACAGGGGGGGTTTGGCACTGAAGCTTTCTTT. It specifies CASSKGGQGGFGTEAFF.